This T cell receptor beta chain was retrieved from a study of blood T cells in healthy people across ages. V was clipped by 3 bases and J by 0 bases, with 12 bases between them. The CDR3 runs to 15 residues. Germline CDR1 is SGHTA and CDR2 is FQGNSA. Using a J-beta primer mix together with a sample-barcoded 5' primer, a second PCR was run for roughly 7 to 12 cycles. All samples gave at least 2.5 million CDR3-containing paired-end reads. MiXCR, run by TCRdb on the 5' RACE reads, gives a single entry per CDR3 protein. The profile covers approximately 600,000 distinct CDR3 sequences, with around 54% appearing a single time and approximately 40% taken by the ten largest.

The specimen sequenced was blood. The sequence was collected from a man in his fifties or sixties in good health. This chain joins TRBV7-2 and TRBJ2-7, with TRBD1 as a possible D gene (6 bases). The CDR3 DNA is TGTGCCAGCAGCTTCTCCGGGACATACTCCTACGAGCAGTACTTC. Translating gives CASSFSGTYSYEQYF.